This T cell receptor (beta chain) was captured by sequencing in a study of OX40 agonist ivuxolimab in advanced cancers. The study, taken as a whole, reports: Certain nonresponders additionally had low normalized T-cell clonal expansion. Researchers did not establish what antigens the expanded peripheral T cells target.

Using immunoSEQ multiplex PCR, the repertoire was profiled, and TCRdb retains in-frame clones only, with some absent. The profile covers 65,000 to 90,000 clones, with 80% to 90% appearing a single time and over 4.5% taken by the ten largest. About this clone itself: Its antigen is undetermined.

The V end was cut by 2 bases, the J end by 1 base, with 9 bases between. The CDR3 spans 14 residues. CDR1 and CDR2 (germline): LNHDA, SQIVND (reference sequence). The J gene is TRBJ2-7, the V gene TRBV19; possible D gene TRBD1, 5 bases. The sample was CD4+ or CD8+ T cells sorted from blood, taken in a trial of the OX40 agonist ivuxolimab. The sequence came from an adult with an advanced solid tumor such as melanoma, head and neck, liver or kidney cancer. CDR3 bases: TGTGCCAGTAGTATACAGGCAGGGTCCTACGAGCAGTACTTC. The encoded protein is CASSIQAGSYEQYF.